The 29 T cell receptor beta chains reported below all come from one sample, sequenced in a study of identical twins. Using its own MiXCR run on the 5' RACE reads, TCRdb lists one record per CDR3 protein. Of hundreds of thousands of distinct CDR3 sequences listed, under 9% are singletons. Separately, the same data were catalogued under a study of yellow fever vaccine responses in identical twins.

The material sequenced was PBMCs. These receptors came from a woman aged 18-35 years in good health.

This clonotype was recorded many times. J is TRBJ2-1 and V is TRBV20-1; 9 bases match TRBD2. This CDR3 has 15 residues. Germline V gene sequence: CDR1 DFQATT, CDR2 SNEGSKA (reference sequence). J gave up 4 bases and V 1 base, and 5 bases lay outside the gene matches. The CDR3 here is CSARGELAGYNEQFF. The CDR3 DNA sequence: TGCAGTGCTAGAGGCGAGCTAGCGGGATACAATGAGCAGTTCTTC.

In this sample, this clonotype turned up a few times. The chain joins TRBV29-1 to TRBJ1-4; tentatively, D is TRBD1 (6 bases). Germline loops: CDR1 SQVTM, CDR2 ANQGSEA. Trimming removed 7 bases from V and 5 bases from J, with 14 bases in between. The CDR3 is 13 amino acids. CDR3 bases: TGCAGCGCGGGGGGGCAGGGGAATGAAAAACTGTTTTTT. It yields the protein CSAGGQGNEKLFF.

V and J are TRBV9 and TRBJ2-7; 9 bases fit TRBD2. The CDR3 is 17 amino acids. The germline gives CDR1 SGDLS, CDR2 YYNGEE. V was clipped by 0 bases and J by 2 bases; unmatched bases: 9. The CDR3 protein is CASSVEASGATTYEQYF. As DNA, the CDR3 is TGTGCCAGCAGCGTAGAGGCTAGCGGGGCGACGACCTACGAGCAGTACTTC.

This clonotype was seen a few times. V usage is TRBV20-1 and J usage is TRBJ2-2, with 7 bases lining up with TRBD2. From germline, CDR1 is DFQATT and CDR2 SNEGSKA (reference sequence). This CDR3 has 17 residues. The ends lost 6 bases at V and 1 base at J; junction bases unmatched: 14. CDR3 DNA sequence: TGCAGTGCCCCCAGCCTGGCGGGAGTAGGGAACACCGGGGAGCTGTTTTTT. Encoded protein: CSAPSLAGVGNTGELFF.

This sequence joins TRBV6-1 and TRBJ2-7; maybe TRBD1 (5 bases). CDR3 size: 13 residues. The germline CDR1 and CDR2 sequences are MNHNS and SASEGT. Trimming removed 5 bases from V and 5 bases from J, with 13 bases in between. As DNA, the CDR3 is TGTGCCAGCAGTCGCGGCGCAGGGCACGAGCAGTACTTC. It translates to CASSRGAGHEQYF.

The chain combines TRBV12-3 or TRBV12-4 with TRBJ1-1, with 7 nucleotides matching TRBD1. The CDR3 has 14 residues. V was pared by 5 bases and J by 1 base, with 4 bases of the junction left unmatched. Here the CDR3 DNA reads TGTGCCAGCAGTCAAAGGGGGCCGAACACTGAAGCTTTCTTT. The encoded protein is CASSQRGPNTEAFF.

This clonotype was observed many times. The V call is TRBV12-3 or TRBV12-4, the J call TRBJ2-7; 9 bases line up with TRBD1. V trimming: 6 bases; J trimming: 0 bases; junction bases outside the gene matches: 6. The CDR3 covers 15 residues. CDR3 nucleotides: TGTGCCAGCAGGGGGGGACAGGGAAACTCCTACGAGCAGTACTTC. Protein product: CASRGGQGNSYEQYF.

This clonotype occurred a few times. The genes are TRBV5-1 and TRBJ2-5; 8 bases align to TRBD1. This CDR3 has 16 amino acids. Germline V lookup: CDR1 SGHRS, CDR2 YFSETQ. V dropped 4 bases and J dropped 7; count of bases not matched to a gene: 15. The CDR3 sequence: CASSRRAGGLLVTQYF. DNA of the CDR3: TGCGCCAGCAGCCGGCGGGCAGGGGGCCTCCTCGTGACCCAGTACTTC.

This clonotype has at least ten counts. The chain uses TRBV20-1 and TRBJ2-7; D is unresolved. The V gene lost 1 base and the J gene lost 5 bases, with 12 bases spanning the gap. The germline gives CDR1 DFQATT, CDR2 SNEGSKA (reference sequence). The CDR3 runs to 13 residues. CDR3 sequence (DNA): TGCAGTGCTAGAGTTGGAATAGGGAACGAGCAGTACTTC. Protein product: CSARVGIGNEQYF.

The V gene is TRBV6-5, the J gene TRBJ2-1; the D gene is possibly TRBD1 (5 bases). There are 15 residues in the CDR3. Trimming cost V 0 bases and J 6 bases, with 12 bases left between them. The germline V gene encodes CDR1 MNHEY and CDR2 SVGAGI. The CDR3 region has the DNA TGTGCCAGCAGTTACTCGGCAGGGCGCGGCAATGAGCAGTTCTTC. Its translation is CASSYSAGRGNEQFF.

In its sample, this clonotype was seen many times. The rearrangement uses TRBV12-3 or TRBV12-4 and TRBJ2-7, with D maybe TRBD2 (5 bases). Between the trimmed V and J ends, which lost 2 bases and 6 bases, there was a span of 11 bases. CDR3 length equals 13 residues. DNA of the CDR3: TGTGCCAGCAGTTTAAAGGGAGTCTCCGAGCAGTACTTC. Protein: CASSLKGVSEQYF.

This clonotype showed up many times. The chain uses TRBV5-1 and TRBJ1-5; no clear D gene. V lost 4 bases, J lost 0 bases, and 14 bases lay in between. The germline V gene has CDR1 SGHRS and CDR2 YFSETQ. The CDR3 runs 16 residues. The CDR3 spells CASSPGPTSSNQPQHF. CDR3 sequence (DNA): TGCGCCAGCAGCCCTGGGCCCACTAGTAGCAATCAGCCCCAGCATTTT.

The chain employs TRBV29-1 and TRBJ2-4; no clear D. CDR1 and CDR2 from the germline V gene are SQVTM and ANQGSEA. V dropped 5 bases and J dropped 9 bases, with 11 bases sitting between them. The CDR3 length is 11 residues. CDR3 amino acids: CSVNELGIQYF. The DNA of the CDR3 is TGCAGCGTTAACGAGTTAGGCATTCAGTACTTC.

This clonotype showed up many times. The chain combines TRBV6-4 with TRBJ2-1, with TRBD2 matching over 9 bases. V shed 0 bases, J shed 3 bases, and the junction held 0 bases outside the gene matches. This CDR3 is 15 amino acids long. Germline CDR1 is MRHNA and CDR2 is SNTAGT. CDR3 region: CASSDSSGSYNEQFF. The CDR3 region has the DNA TGTGCCAGCAGTGACTCTAGCGGGAGCTACAATGAGCAGTTCTTC.

This clonotype was seen many times. This chain links TRBV6-1 with TRBJ2-1; 14 bases match TRBD2. There are 16 residues in the CDR3. In germline, CDR1 is MNHNS, CDR2 SASEGT. The V segment lost 6 bases and the J segment 4 bases; nucleotides outside the gene matches: 5. CDR3 amino acids: CASRMTSGRVYNEQFF. The DNA of the CDR3 is TGTGCCAGCAGAATGACTAGCGGGAGGGTTTACAATGAGCAGTTCTTC.

This clonotype was recorded a few times. The V gene is TRBV12-3 or TRBV12-4, the J gene TRBJ2-1; 9 positions match TRBD2. Trimming removed 1 base from V and 9 bases from J; junction bases left unmatched: 10. The CDR3 has 16 residues. The CDR3 here is CASSLGGGGAKGEQFF. In nucleotides, the CDR3 is TGTGCCAGCAGTTTAGGGGGCGGGGGGGCGAAGGGTGAGCAGTTCTTC.

CDR3 loop: CSASGIAQFYEQYF. In DNA, the CDR3 is TGCAGTGCTAGCGGTATAGCCCAATTCTACGAGCAGTACTTC. V and J are TRBV20-1 and TRBJ2-7; D not certain. Looked up from germline, CDR1 is DFQATT and CDR2 is SNEGSKA (reference sequence). The germline V and J ends were trimmed by 3 bases and 3 bases, with 15 bases remaining between them. This CDR3 has 14 residues.

There are many counts of this clonotype. This chain connects TRBV12-3 or TRBV12-4 to TRBJ2-1; possible D gene TRBD2, 5 bases. V lost 7 bases and J lost 2, with 21 bases in between. The CDR3 is 17 residues long. The CDR3 region has the DNA TGTGCCAGCAACCTCCACGTGGGGAGCCGAACCTACAATGAGCAGTTCTTC. Residues: CASNLHVGSRTYNEQFF.

This clonotype has at least ten counts. The chain is built from TRBV12-3 or TRBV12-4 and TRBJ1-1; 9 nucleotides agree with TRBD1. The CDR3 has 17 residues. Trimming at V came to 5 bases and at J to 0 bases, leaving 10 bases not matched to a gene. CDR3 nucleotide sequence: TGTGCCAGCAGTACACAGGGGGCCCGAAGTTTGAACACTGAAGCTTTCTTT. Its protein is CASSTQGARSLNTEAFF.

This clonotype was observed a few times. The genes are TRBV12-3 or TRBV12-4 and TRBJ2-6; 10 nucleotides line up with TRBD1. The CDR3 extends over 16 amino acids. The V and J ends lost 6 bases and 2 bases, in that order; junction bases with no gene match: 4. This CDR3 is CASSTTGGAGANVLTF. CDR3 bases: TGTGCCAGCAGCACGACAGGGGGCGCTGGGGCCAACGTCCTGACTTTC.

Many counts were recorded for this clonotype. The chain carries TRBV15 and TRBJ2-7; D gene unclear. Germline V gives CDR1 LNHNV, CDR2 YYDKDF (reference sequence). The CDR3 sequence is 14 residues long. Trimming removed 0 bases from V and 6 bases from J, with 12 bases in between. The CDR3 protein is CATSRDFSTGEQYF. The CDR3 DNA sequence: TGTGCCACCAGCAGAGACTTTTCAACCGGCGAGCAGTACTTC.

In this sample, this clonotype turned up many times. The chain uses TRBV12-3 or TRBV12-4 and TRBJ1-3, with 7 nucleotides matching TRBD1. The CDR3 is 14 residues long. Trimming removed 3 bases from V and 3 bases from J; junction bases left unmatched: 2. The CDR3 region has the DNA TGTGCCAGCAGTTTTTACAGGGGTGGAAACACCATATATTTT. Translating it yields CASSFYRGGNTIYF.

CDR3 coding DNA: TGTGCCAGCAGTAACCCGTGGGGGGAGTCGCTCAATGAGCAGTTCTTC. Translation gives CASSNPWGESLNEQFF. The rearrangement uses TRBV12-3 or TRBV12-4 and TRBJ2-1; D is perhaps TRBD2 (6 bases). The CDR3 is made up of 16 amino acids. V was shortened by 5 bases and J by 6 bases, with 20 bases between the two germline ends.

The chain is built from TRBV6-5 and TRBJ2-6, with D possibly TRBD1 on 5 matching bases. The CDR3 has 17 amino acids. V shed 0 bases and J shed 2 bases, with 11 bases lying between them. Germline V gene data show CDR1 as MNHEY and CDR2 as SVGAGI. The CDR3 coding sequence is TGTGCCAGCAGTTACTCTCAGGGAAGAACTGGGGCCAACGTCCTGACTTTC. Protein sequence: CASSYSQGRTGANVLTF.

This chain links TRBV27 with TRBJ2-1; D remains ambiguous. The CDR3 has 12 amino acids. CDR1 is MNHEY and CDR2 is SMNVEV in the germline V gene (reference sequence). V gave up 6 bases and J gave up 6 bases, with 9 bases separating them. The DNA of the CDR3 is TGTGCCAGCAGCCCAACCATCAATGAGCAGTTCTTC. Amino acids: CASSPTINEQFF.

The CDR3 protein is CASSSYSEQFF. The DNA for the CDR3 is TGTGCCAGCAGTTCGTACAGCGAGCAGTTCTTC. This chain connects TRBV6-5 to TRBJ2-1; no clear D. V was pared by 4 bases and J by 10 bases, with 8 bases between. This CDR3 has 11 amino acids. Germline CDR1 MNHEY, CDR2 SVGAGI.

This clonotype was detected ten times or more. One junction end disagrees with the germline gene, perhaps due to a read error. The chain uses TRBV25-1 and TRBJ2-7, with D unresolved. In germline, CDR1 is MGHDK, CDR2 SYGVNS. This CDR3 spans 11 amino acids. This CDR3 is CASLRYFLLDF. CDR3 nucleotides: TGTGCCAGCCTAAGATATTTCCTCTTGGACTTC.

This clonotype showed up just a few times. The chain joins TRBV5-5 to TRBJ1-4; D uncertain. Trimming stripped 3 bases from V and 4 bases from J, with 13 bases between. The CDR3 is made up of 15 amino acids. The V gene's germline CDR1 is SGHKS and CDR2 YYEKEE (reference sequence). The CDR3 bases are TGTGCCAGCAGCTCCAGCTCGGGCTTTAATGAAAAACTGTTTTTT. Translation gives CASSSSSGFNEKLFF. Combining the CDR3 with reference TRBV5-5 and TRBJ1-4 gives the whole variable domain DAGVTQSPTHLIKTRGQQVTLRCSPISGHKSVSWYQQVLGQGPQFIFQYYEKEERGRGNFPDRFSARQFPNYSSELNVNALLLGDSALYLCASSSSSGFNEKLFFGSGTQLSVL.

This chain uses TRBV27 with TRBJ2-5; tentatively, D is TRBD1 or TRBD2 (5 bases each). In germline, CDR1 is MNHEY, CDR2 SMNVEV (reference sequence). The V end lost 1 base, the J end lost 5 bases, and 23 bases lay between the germline ends. CDR3 length: 18 amino acids. CDR3 in DNA: TGTGCCAGCAGTTTATGGCACCTAAAGGACACGGGGACCGAGACCCAGTACTTC. Protein product: CASSLWHLKDTGTETQYF.